The sample holds one count of the clone carrying this T cell receptor (beta chain). The junction departs from germline at one end; a sequencing error may be responsible. These data originate in a study of regulatory T cells in long-lasting Graves disease. The CDR3 consists of 18 residues. CDR1 SGHRS and CDR2 YFSETQ come from the germline V gene. Construction of the TCR beta libraries employed iRepertoire HTBI primers in conjunction with Arm-PCR of CDR3 regions. Original data processing: The samples included 60 to 65 TRBV and over 13 TRBJ segments. TCRdb called the multiplex PCR reads again in MiXCR, with one record for every CDR3 protein. The V and J calls reflect TCRdb's pipeline rather than the authors' work. The sample records 450,000 or so distinct CDR3 sequences, around a fifth being singletons. Time point noted: persistent/refractory GD, antithyroid drugs over 5 years with positive TRAb. There was RNA extracted from PBMCs, and the TCR library was made from it. Guidelines of the American Thyroid Association were used to diagnose Graves' disease.

The material was peripheral blood mononuclear cells (PBMCs), obtained when the disease was refractory, from a patient treated with antithyroid drugs. This receptor was taken from a female donor with Graves disease. The V call is TRBV5-1, the J call TRBJ1-1, with 7 bases lining up with TRBD1. The CDR3 coding sequence is TGTGCCAGCAGCTGGGTAGGGGGCGACATAGGTTTAAACACTGAAGCTTTCTTT. This gives the protein CASSWVGGDIGLNTEAFF.